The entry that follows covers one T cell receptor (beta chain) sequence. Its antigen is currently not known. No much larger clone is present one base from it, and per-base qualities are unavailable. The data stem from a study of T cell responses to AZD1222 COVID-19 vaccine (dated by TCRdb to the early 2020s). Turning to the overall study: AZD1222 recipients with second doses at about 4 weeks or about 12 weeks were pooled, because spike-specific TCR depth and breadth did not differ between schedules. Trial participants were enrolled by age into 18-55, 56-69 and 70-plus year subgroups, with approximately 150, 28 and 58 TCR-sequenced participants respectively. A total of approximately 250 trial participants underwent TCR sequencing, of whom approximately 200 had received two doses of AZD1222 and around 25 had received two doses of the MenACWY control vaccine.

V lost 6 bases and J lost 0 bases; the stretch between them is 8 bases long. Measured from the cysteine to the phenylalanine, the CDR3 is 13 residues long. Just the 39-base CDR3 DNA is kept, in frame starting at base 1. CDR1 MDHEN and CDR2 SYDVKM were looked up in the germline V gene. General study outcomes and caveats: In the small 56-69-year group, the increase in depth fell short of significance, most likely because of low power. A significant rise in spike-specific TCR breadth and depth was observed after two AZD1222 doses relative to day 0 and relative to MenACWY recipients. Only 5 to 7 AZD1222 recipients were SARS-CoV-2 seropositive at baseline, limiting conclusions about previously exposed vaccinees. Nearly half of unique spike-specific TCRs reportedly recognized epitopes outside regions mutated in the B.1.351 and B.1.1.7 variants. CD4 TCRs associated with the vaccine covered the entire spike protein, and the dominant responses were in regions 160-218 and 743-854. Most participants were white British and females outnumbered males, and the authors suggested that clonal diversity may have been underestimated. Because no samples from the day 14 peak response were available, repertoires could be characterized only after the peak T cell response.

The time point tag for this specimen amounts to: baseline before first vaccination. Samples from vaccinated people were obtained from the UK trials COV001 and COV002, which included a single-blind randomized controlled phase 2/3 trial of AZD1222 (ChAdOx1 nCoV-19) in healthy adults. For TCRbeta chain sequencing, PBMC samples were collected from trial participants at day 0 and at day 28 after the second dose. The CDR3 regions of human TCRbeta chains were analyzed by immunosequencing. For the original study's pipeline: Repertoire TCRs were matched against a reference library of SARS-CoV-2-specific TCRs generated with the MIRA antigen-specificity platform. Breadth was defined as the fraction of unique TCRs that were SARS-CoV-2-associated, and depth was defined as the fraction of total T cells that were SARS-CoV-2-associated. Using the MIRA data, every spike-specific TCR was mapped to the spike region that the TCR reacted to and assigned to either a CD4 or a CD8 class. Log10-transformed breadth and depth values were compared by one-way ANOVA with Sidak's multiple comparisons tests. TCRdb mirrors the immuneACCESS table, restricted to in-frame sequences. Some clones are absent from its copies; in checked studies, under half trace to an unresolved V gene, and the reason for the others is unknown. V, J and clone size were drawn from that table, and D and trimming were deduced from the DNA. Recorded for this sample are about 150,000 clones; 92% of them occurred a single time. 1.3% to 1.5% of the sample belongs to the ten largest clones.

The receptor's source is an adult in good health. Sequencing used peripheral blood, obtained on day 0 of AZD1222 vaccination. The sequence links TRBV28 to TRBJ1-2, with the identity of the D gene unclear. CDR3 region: CASRNSANYGYTF. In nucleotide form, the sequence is TGTGCCAGCAGGAACAGCGCTAACTATGGCTACACCTTC.